These 28 T cell receptor beta chains originate from one sample sequenced in a study of blood T cells in healthy people across ages. The authors ran a second PCR of roughly 6 to 12 cycles using a sample-barcoded 5' primer and a J-beta primer mix. Via MiXCR, TCRdb re-called the 5' RACE reads, giving one row per CDR3 protein. The sample lists fewer than 2 million distinct CDR3 sequences; about two fifths were seen once. Sequenced: blood. The source is a human donor in good health.

This chain connects TRBV29-1 to TRBJ2-5, with TRBD2 matching over 9 bases. This CDR3 contains 15 residues. Germline trimming cut 1 base from V and 5 bases from J; bases unmatched to any gene: 8. Per the germline V gene, CDR1 is SQVTM and CDR2 is ANQGSEA. CDR3 nucleotide sequence: TGCAGCGTTGAAGCTAGCGGGGTCTTCGGGGAGACCCAGTACTTC. This gives the protein CSVEASGVFGETQYF.

For this clonotype: Compared with germline, one end of the junction differs, possibly owing to a read error. This chain uses TRBV12-5 with TRBJ2-3; TRBD2 aligns across 13 bases. The CDR3 is made up of 19 amino acids. CDR1 is LGHNT and CDR2 is FRNRAP in the germline V gene. Written as DNA, the CDR3 is TGTGCTGGTGGTTTCCGCCGACTAGCGGGGGGCAGTAGCACAGATACGCAGTATTTT. Its protein product is CAGGFRRLAGGSSTDTQYF. Variable domain in full (rest from reference TRBV12-5 and TRBJ2-3): DARVTQTPRHKVTEMGQEVTMRCQPILGHNTVFWYRQTMMQGLELLAYFRNRAPLDDSGMPKDRFSAEMPDATLATLKIQPSEPRDSAVYFCAGGFRRLAGGSSTDTQYFGPGTRLTVL.

This clonotype was observed a handful of times. V and J are TRBV20-1 and TRBJ2-7; D is perhaps TRBD2 (5 bases). The germline gives CDR1 DFQATT, CDR2 SNEGSKA (reference sequence). V was trimmed by 6 bases and J by 9 bases, leaving 12 bases between them. The length of the CDR3 is 10 residues. The CDR3 protein is CSAQGEGQYF. Here the CDR3 DNA reads TGCAGTGCCCAAGGAGAGGGGCAGTACTTC.

Comments on this clonotype: The junction departs from germline at one end; a sequencing error may be responsible. The V and J genes are TRBV5-6 and TRBJ2-7, with D possibly matching TRBD2 (6 bases). The CDR3 length is 15 residues. In germline, CDR1 is SGHDT, CDR2 YYEEEE. CDR3 region: CASSWLSGGIYELYF. In DNA, the CDR3 is TGTGCCAGCAGCTGGCTCTCCGGGGGAATCTACGAGCTGTACTTC. The full variable domain, in which reference TRBV5-6 and TRBJ2-7 provide the parts outside the CDR3, is DAGVTQSPTHLIKTRGQQVTLRCSPKSGHDTVSWYQQALGQGPQFIFQYYEEEERQRGNFPDRFSGHQFPNYSSELNVNALLLGDSALYLCASSWLSGGIYELYFGPGTRLTVT.

The CDR3 region has the DNA TGTGCCAGCAGCCCTCGACAGCTTCTTAATTCACCCCTCCACTTT. Protein sequence: CASSPRQLLNSPLHF. The chain uses TRBV28 and TRBJ1-6; D is possibly TRBD1 (5 bases). Trimming took 6 bases from V and 6 from J, leaving 15 bases between them. Looked up from germline, CDR1 is MDHEN and CDR2 is SYDVKM. CDR3 length equals 15 residues.

This clonotype was observed a handful of times. V and J are TRBV24-1 and TRBJ2-1; D could derive from TRBD1 or TRBD2 (6 bases each). The CDR3 totals 15 residues. V was clipped by 5 bases and J by 8 bases, with 18 bases between them. Germline loops: CDR1 KGHDR, CDR2 SFDVKD. CDR3 in DNA: TGTGCCACCAGTGTGACGGGGGCCGTGCGCGATGAGCAGTTCTTC. Protein: CATSVTGAVRDEQFF.

The V call is TRBV7-8, the J call TRBJ2-1; D gene unclear. V was shortened by 4 bases and J by 15 bases, with 16 bases between the two germline ends. The CDR3 length is 12 residues. Germline assignment: CDR1 SGHVS and CDR2 FQNEAQ. The CDR3 spells CASSYARGLAFF. The CDR3 DNA reads as TGTGCCAGCAGCTATGCCCGAGGTTTGGCGTTCTTC.

This sequence joins TRBV4-1 and TRBJ2-1, with D possibly being TRBD2 (6 bases). Germline V lookup: CDR1 MGHRA, CDR2 YSYEKL. The V and J ends lost 0 bases and 8 bases respectively, with 17 bases between them. There are 16 residues in the CDR3. Here the CDR3 reads CASSQDTRPGVDEQFF. The CDR3 DNA reads as TGCGCCAGCAGCCAAGATACGCGGCCGGGAGTGGATGAGCAGTTCTTC.

This clonotype has just one count. The chain carries TRBV12-5 and TRBJ1-2; D call uncertain. The CDR3 spans 10 residues. Per the germline V gene, CDR1 is LGHNT and CDR2 is FRNRAP. Trimming removed 4 bases at V and 5 bases at J, with 2 bases between. CDR3 residues: CASGWYGYTF. The CDR3, as DNA: TGTGCTAGTGGTTGGTATGGCTACACCTTC.

This clonotype appeared a few times. CDR3 sequence reads: CASSPSSAGELESEQFF. The CDR3 coding sequence is TGTGCCAGCAGCCCCTCCTCAGCGGGGGAATTAGAAAGTGAGCAGTTCTTC. The genes are TRBV2 and TRBJ2-1, with 8 bases fitting TRBD2. The J segment lost 9 bases and the V segment lost 6 bases, leaving 19 bases of the junction unmatched. Per the germline V gene, CDR1 is SNHLY and CDR2 is FYNNEI. This CDR3 comprises 17 residues.

There are a few counts of this clonotype. This chain connects TRBV29-1 to TRBJ2-3, with 10 nucleotides matching TRBD2. In germline, CDR1 is SQVTM, CDR2 ANQGSEA. Trimming cost V 5 bases and J 0 bases; bases outside gene matches: 14. This CDR3 region has 18 residues. CDR3 loop: CSVLPGLAENTSTDTQYF. As DNA, the CDR3 is TGCAGCGTTCTCCCAGGACTAGCGGAGAACACCAGCACAGATACGCAGTATTTT.

In regard to this clonotype: One end of the junction varies from germline; a read error may be responsible. This sequence joins TRBV29-1 and TRBJ2-1; D remains unclear. The CDR3 runs 10 residues. Germline loops: CDR1 SQVTM, CDR2 ANQGSEA. The CDR3 DNA sequence: TGCAGCGTTGCCTACAATGGGCAGTTCTTC. It encodes CSVAYNGQFF.

The gene calls are TRBV2 and TRBJ2-7, with D perhaps TRBD1 or TRBD2 (5 bases each). The V gene's germline CDR1 is SNHLY and CDR2 FYNNEI. The CDR3 extends over 16 amino acids. V lost 6 bases and J 0 bases, leaving 18 bases between the germline ends. The CDR3 sequence: CASSEGIKLSSYEQYF. In DNA form, the CDR3 reads TGTGCCAGCAGCGAGGGGATCAAGTTGAGCTCCTACGAGCAGTACTTC.

This clonotype was seen a handful of times. V and J are TRBV20-1 and TRBJ1-5; no definite D call. Trimming left V 3 bases short and J 0 bases short, with 6 bases between. The CDR3 is 13 residues long. The germline CDR1 and CDR2 sequences are DFQATT and SNEGSKA (reference sequence). CDR3 coding DNA: TGCAGTGCTAGGGGGTATAGCAATCAGCCCCAGCATTTT. It codes for CSARGYSNQPQHF.

The chain uses TRBV6-5 and TRBJ2-7, with 7 bases lining up with TRBD1. CDR1 is MNHEY and CDR2 is SVGAGI in the germline V gene. V trimming: 6 bases; J trimming: 2 bases; junction bases outside the gene matches: 10. This CDR3 has 15 residues. CDR3 sequence reads: CASSASGTATYEQYF. Here the CDR3 DNA reads TGTGCCAGCAGCGCCTCCGGGACAGCCACCTACGAGCAGTACTTC.

Note on this clonotype: A read error may account for a junction end that differs from germline. J is TRBJ2-5 and V is TRBV3-1; D remains ambiguous. The CDR3 is made up of 14 amino acids. Germline values: CDR1 LGHDT, CDR2 YNNKEL (reference sequence). CDR3 region: CASSPSIGQETQYF. As DNA, the CDR3 is TGTGCCAGTAGCCCGTCTATCGGTCAAGAGACCCAGTACTTC.

This chain joins TRBV6-6 and TRBJ2-7, with 9 bases that match TRBD1. The J call could be wrong; TRBJ2-5 is a better fit for the DNA end. Germline V gene sequence: CDR1 MNHNY, CDR2 SVGAGI (reference sequence). The CDR3 runs to 13 residues. The CDR3, as DNA: TGTGCCAGCAGGAGGGACAGGGAAGAGACCCAGTACTTC. This translates into CASRRDREETQYF.

A word on this clonotype: A read error may account for a junction end that differs from germline. This chain connects TRBV6-2 or TRBV6-3 to TRBJ2-7, with 9 bases fitting TRBD2. Germline assignment: CDR1 MNHEY and CDR2 SVGEGT. The CDR3 extends over 15 amino acids. The CDR3 DNA is TGTGCCAACAGTTACTCCACTAGCGGGTCCTACGAGCAGTACTTC. The encoded protein is CANSYSTSGSYEQYF.

The chain uses TRBV12-3 or TRBV12-4 and TRBJ2-3, with D maybe TRBD2 (5 bases). The ends were cut back, 4 bases at V and 2 bases at J, with 13 bases in the middle. The CDR3 is 15 amino acids. The CDR3 here is CASSSASWTTDTQYF. In DNA form, the CDR3 reads TGTGCCAGCAGTTCGGCTAGCTGGACCACAGATACGCAGTATTTT.

This clonotype was seen once. The chain uses TRBV5-1 and TRBJ1-5; perhaps TRBD1 as D (5 bases). This CDR3 contains 15 residues. V dropped 0 bases and J dropped 5 bases, with 12 bases sitting between them. CDR1 and CDR2 from the germline V gene are SGHRS and YFSETQ. The CDR3 DNA is TGCGCCAGCAGCTTGGGGCAGGGAGAATATCAGCCCCAGCATTTT. Translating it yields CASSLGQGEYQPQHF.

In its sample, this clonotype was seen a few times. This chain joins TRBV5-1 and TRBJ2-4; TRBD2 might be the D (6 bases). The CDR3 is 15 residues long. The germline V gene encodes CDR1 SGHRS and CDR2 YFSETQ. V was clipped by 3 bases and J by 7 bases, with 17 bases between them. CDR3 DNA sequence: TGCGCCAGCAGCTGGGAAGGAGGGGTCGCGAACATTCAGTACTTC. The encoded protein is CASSWEGGVANIQYF.

Details on this clonotype: At one end the junction does not follow the germline gene, possibly because of a read error. The chain joins TRBV20-1 to TRBJ2-3; 7 bases align to TRBD2. In germline, CDR1 is DFQATT, CDR2 SNEGSKA (reference sequence). The CDR3 runs 18 residues. Here the CDR3 DNA reads TGCAGTGCTATTGTCCGACTATCGGGGGGAACCTTCACAGATACGCCGTATTTT. Its protein is CSAIVRLSGGTFTDTPYF.

This clonotype was counted a few times. The rearrangement uses TRBV5-1 and TRBJ2-7; D is possibly TRBD1 (6 bases). V was trimmed by 0 bases and J by 2 bases, leaving 9 bases between them. The CDR3 length is 14 residues. CDR1 SGHRS and CDR2 YFSETQ come from the germline V gene. This CDR3 reads CASSLESGAYEQYF. Written as DNA, the CDR3 is TGCGCCAGCAGCTTGGAGTCAGGGGCCTACGAGCAGTACTTC.

The chain is built from TRBV10-3 and TRBJ2-7, with D unclear. The V gene lost 0 bases and the J gene lost 0 bases, with 9 bases spanning the gap. Germline V gene data show CDR1 as ENHRY and CDR2 as SYGVKD. The CDR3 length is 15 residues. The DNA for the CDR3 is TGTGCCATCAGTGAGTCTACAGCAAGCTCCTACGAGCAGTACTTC. This sequence encodes CAISESTASSYEQYF.

Here the CDR3 DNA reads TGTGCCAGCAGCTCCCTTATCCAGGGGCCCTCCTACAATGAGCAGTTCTTC. This gives the protein CASSSLIQGPSYNEQFF. This rearrangement joins TRBV7-9 to TRBJ2-1, with D possibly TRBD1 on 6 matching bases. V was pared by 4 bases and J by 0 bases, with 16 bases between. The CDR3 contains 17 residues. The germline CDR1 and CDR2 sequences are SEHNR and FQNEAQ (reference sequence).

A word on this clonotype: This sequence may be a read error, since a much larger clone differs from it by one base. The V gene is TRBV7-8, the J gene TRBJ1-1; D perhaps matches TRBD1 (5 bases). The ends were cut back, 5 bases at V and 4 bases at J, with 11 bases in the middle. Germline CDR1 and CDR2: SGHVS and FQNEAQ. This CDR3 has 13 residues. The CDR3 DNA reads as TGTGCCAGCAGCCAGAACAGGAGCACTGAAGCTTTCTTT. Translated, it gives CASSQNRSTEAFF.

V gene TRBV12-3 or TRBV12-4 combines with J gene TRBJ2-1, with 9 bases aligning to TRBD1. V trimming: 4 bases; J trimming: 6 bases; junction bases outside the gene matches: 7. The CDR3 sequence is 15 residues long. CDR3 amino acids: CASSWGQGGSNEQFF. CDR3 nucleotides: TGTGCCAGCAGTTGGGGACAGGGAGGAAGCAATGAGCAGTTCTTC.

In this sample, this clonotype turned up a few times. The V and J genes are TRBV15 and TRBJ1-3; D remains unclear. Per germline, CDR1 LNHNV and CDR2 YYDKDF (reference sequence). V lost 0 bases, J lost 3 bases, and 12 bases lay in between. The CDR3 consists of 16 residues. This CDR3 is CATSRDGGVSGNTIYF. In DNA, the CDR3 is TGTGCCACCAGCAGAGATGGAGGTGTTAGTGGAAACACCATATATTTT. Variable domain in full (rest from reference TRBV15 and TRBJ1-3): DAMVIQNPRYQVTQFGKPVTLSCSQTLNHNVMYWYQQKSSQAPKLLFHYYDKDFNNEADTPDNFQSRRPNTSFCFLDIRSPGLGDTAMYLCATSRDGGVSGNTIYFGEGSWLTVV.